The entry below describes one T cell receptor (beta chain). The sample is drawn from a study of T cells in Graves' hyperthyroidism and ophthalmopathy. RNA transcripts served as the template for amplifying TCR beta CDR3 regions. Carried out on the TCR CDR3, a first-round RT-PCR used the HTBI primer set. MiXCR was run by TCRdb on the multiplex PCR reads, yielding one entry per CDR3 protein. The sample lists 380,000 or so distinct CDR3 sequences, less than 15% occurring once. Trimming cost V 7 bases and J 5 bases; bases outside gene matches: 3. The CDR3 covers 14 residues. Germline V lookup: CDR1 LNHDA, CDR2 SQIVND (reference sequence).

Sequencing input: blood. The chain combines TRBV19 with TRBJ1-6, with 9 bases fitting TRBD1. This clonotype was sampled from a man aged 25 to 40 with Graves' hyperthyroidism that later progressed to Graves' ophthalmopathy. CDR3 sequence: CASKRTGDNSPLHF. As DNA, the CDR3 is TGTGCCAGTAAGAGGACAGGGGATAATTCACCCCTCCACTTT. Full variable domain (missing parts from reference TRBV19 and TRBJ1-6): DGGITQSPKYLFRKEGQNVTLSCEQNLNHDAMYWYRQDPGQGLRLIYYSQIVNDFQKGDIAEGYSVSREKKESFPLTVTSAQKNPTAFYLCASKRTGDNSPLHFGNGTRLTVT.